This entry concerns a single T cell receptor beta chain. Clones were read by immunoSEQ multiplex PCR, and TCRdb kept only the in-frame ones, dropping some. The sample includes about 190,000 clones, about 90% of them seen just once. The sample belongs to a study of control samples from healthy donors and cancer patients. The sequencing sample was made of blood. The clonotype was recovered from a man younger than 45 in good health.

The CDR3 DNA sequence: TGTGCCAGCCGACGGGAGAGGGGGAGAGGCACAGATACGCAGTATTTT. As protein: CASRRERGRGTDTQYF. The chain combines TRBV2 with TRBJ2-3; D may be TRBD1 or TRBD2 (6 bases each). The CDR3 has 16 residues. The germline V gene has CDR1 SNHLY and CDR2 FYNNEI. The V end was cut by 8 bases, the J end by 1 base, with 19 bases between.